This TCR beta chain came from a study of T cells in Graves' hyperthyroidism and ophthalmopathy. Amplification yielded TCR beta CDR3 regions, with RNA transcripts as the source. The HTBI set primed first-round TCR CDR3 RT-PCR. TCRdb processed the multiplex PCR reads anew with MiXCR; each CDR3 protein has one entry. This sample has more than 250,000 distinct CDR3 sequences, with nearly 15% found just once. This clonotype was counted ten times or more. Its antigen is unidentified. General observations from the study: Most thyroid clonotypes that were expanded above 0.001 also turned up in blood. A model using 13 V-J features told ophthalmopathy apart from stable hyperthyroidism.

CDR1 and CDR2 from the germline V gene are LGHDT and YNNKEL (reference sequence). Between the trimmed V and J ends, which lost 1 base and 4 bases, there was a span of 8 bases. The CDR3 has 13 residues. Uncontrolled infection, other autoimmune disease, pregnancy or lactation barred patients from enrollment. The PBMCs were taken from about 10 ml of fresh peripheral blood. Sequencing used blood. The TCR originated in a woman between 45 and 60 years old with Graves' hyperthyroidism that later progressed to Graves' ophthalmopathy. This chain uses TRBV3-1 with TRBJ2-7; D remains unclear. The CDR3 DNA reads TGTGCCAGCAGCCAAGGCGGTGGGTACGAGCAGTACTTC. Its protein product is CASSQGGGYEQYF.